One sample yielded the 15 T cell receptor beta chains listed below, sequenced in a study of blood T cell repertoires in COVID-19. Libraries were prepared by immunoSEQ multiplex PCR; TCRdb keeps only in-frame clonotypes and omits some of them. The table shows 150,000 to 200,000 clones, with roughly 85% occurring only once. Sequencing was done on a sample of peripheral blood. The receptors come from a man aged 50-59 years with active or convalescent COVID-19.

The V call is TRBV28, the J call TRBJ1-4, with a weak D call TRBD1 (6 bases). Germline CDR1 and CDR2: MDHEN and SYDVKM. This CDR3 contains 12 residues. V dropped 6 bases and J dropped 7 bases, with 9 bases sitting between them. The CDR3: CASSSGVEKLFF. DNA for the CDR3: TGTGCCAGCAGCTCAGGGGTTGAAAAACTGTTTTTT. Supplemented by reference TRBV28 and TRBJ1-4, the full variable domain reads DVKVTQSSRYLVKRTGEKVFLECVQDMDHENMFWYRQDPGLGLRLIYFSYDVKMKEKGDIPEGYSVSREKKERFSLILESASTNQTSMYLCASSSGVEKLFFGSGTQLSVL.

The chain carries TRBV6-2 or TRBV6-3 and TRBJ1-1, with 8 nucleotides matching TRBD1. The junction had 6 bases not matched to a gene; V was cut back by 5 bases and J by 10 bases. The length of the CDR3 is 12 residues. The V gene's germline CDR1 is MNHEY and CDR2 SVGEGT. The CDR3 here is CASSPQGAGAFF. DNA for the CDR3: TGTGCCAGCAGTCCGCAGGGGGCCGGAGCTTTCTTT.

The rearrangement joins TRBV21-1 to TRBJ1-2. TRBV21-1 has pseudogene status. This CDR3 has 12 residues. The CDR3 DNA sequence: TGTGCCAGCAGCCGGGGAGGGTATGGCTACACCTTC. This codes for CASSRGGYGYTF.

The gene calls are TRBV19 and TRBJ2-3; 7 bases are a match to TRBD2. Germline CDR1 LNHDA, CDR2 SQIVND (reference sequence). The trim removed 5 bases at V and 10 bases at J, leaving 12 bases unmatched. This CDR3 is built from 14 residues. Here the CDR3 reads CASSATSHLPPQYF. Here the CDR3 DNA reads TGTGCCAGTAGTGCGACTAGCCACCTCCCCCCGCAGTATTTT.

The V call is TRBV9, the J call TRBJ2-5; 7 nucleotides align to TRBD1. This CDR3 has 15 residues. Per the germline V gene, CDR1 is SGDLS and CDR2 is YYNGEE. V lost 0 bases, J lost 2 bases, and 4 bases stayed unmatched. CDR3 residues: CASSVASGQQETQYF. Written as DNA, the CDR3 is TGTGCCAGCAGCGTAGCTTCGGGACAGCAAGAGACCCAGTACTTC.

This sequence joins TRBV28 and TRBJ1-2; the D gene is possibly TRBD1 (5 bases). Germline-derived CDR1 and CDR2 are MDHEN and SYDVKM. This CDR3 region has 15 residues. V lost 3 bases and J lost 4, with 15 bases in between. The chain's CDR3 is CASSLQVTVAYGYTF. The CDR3 DNA sequence: TGTGCCAGCAGTTTGCAGGTGACAGTTGCCTATGGCTACACCTTC.

This chain links TRBV25-1 with TRBJ1-1; TRBD1 might be the D (5 bases). Germline CDR1 MGHDK, CDR2 SYGVNS. Trimming stripped 4 bases from V and 8 bases from J, with 14 bases between. The CDR3 totals 13 residues. The chain's CDR3 is CASSAKRGREAFF. The CDR3 DNA reads TGTGCCAGCAGTGCAAAACGGGGGAGAGAAGCTTTCTTT.

This chain uses TRBV7-2 with TRBJ1-1; 9 bases fit TRBD1. V lost 6 bases, J lost 0 bases, and 5 bases stayed unmatched. Per the germline V gene, CDR1 is SGHTA and CDR2 is FQGNSA. There are 15 residues in the CDR3. The CDR3 here is CASRLTGGMNTEAFF. CDR3 bases: TGTGCCAGCAGATTGACAGGGGGAATGAACACTGAAGCTTTCTTT. Supplemented by reference TRBV7-2 and TRBJ1-1, the full variable domain reads GAGVSQSPSNKVTEKGKDVELRCDPISGHTALYWYRQSLGQGLEFLIYFQGNSAPDKSGLPSDRFSAERTGGSVSTLTIQRTQQEDSAVYLCASRLTGGMNTEAFFGQGTRLTVV.

This clone came up once. The genes are TRBV5-6 and TRBJ2-7, with D uncertain. Trimming removed 1 base at V and 6 bases at J, with 5 bases between. CDR1 and CDR2 (germline): SGHDT, YYEEEE. The CDR3 is made up of 11 amino acids. The CDR3 sequence is CASSLMSEQYF. CDR3 DNA: TGTGCCAGCAGCTTGATGAGCGAGCAGTACTTC.

The gene calls are TRBV25-1 and TRBJ2-7; 8 bases are a match to TRBD1. From germline, CDR1 is MGHDK and CDR2 SYGVNS. Germline trimming cut 6 bases from V and 0 bases from J; bases unmatched to any gene: 4. This CDR3 contains 14 residues. CDR3 sequence (DNA): TGTGCCAGCAGGGGGACAGGTAGCTCCTACGAGCAGTACTTC. Translating it yields CASRGTGSSYEQYF.

J is TRBJ1-1 and V is TRBV6-1, with D uncertain. Trimming pared 3 bases from V and 1 base from J, leaving 6 bases between. The CDR3 sequence is 13 residues long. Germline V gene data show CDR1 as MNHNS and CDR2 as SASEGT. For the CDR3, the DNA is TGTGCCAGCAGTGAGAGGGCGAACACTGAAGCTTTCTTT. This encodes CASSERANTEAFF.

The genes are TRBV4-1 and TRBJ1-2, with TRBD1 matching over 7 bases. The CDR3 is 17 amino acids. The V gene end was trimmed by 4 bases and the J gene end by 2 bases; junction bases not matched to a gene: 13. Germline V gives CDR1 MGHRA, CDR2 YSYEKL. In DNA form, the CDR3 reads TGCGCCAGCAGCCTACGATTGGAGACAGGGATAAACTATGGCTACACCTTC. Its translation: CASSLRLETGINYGYTF.

CDR3: CASSQDSSTYEQYF. CDR3 bases: TGTGCCAGCAGCCAAGATAGCTCCACCTACGAGCAGTACTTC. The rearrangement joins TRBV4-2 to TRBJ2-7, with unresolved D. V lost 0 bases and J lost 2, with 8 bases in between. This CDR3 has 14 residues. Germline V gene data show CDR1 as LGHNA and CDR2 as YNFKEQ.

V and J are TRBV4-2 and TRBJ2-5; TRBD2 agrees at 9 bases. From germline, CDR1 is LGHNA and CDR2 YNFKEQ. The trim removed 1 base at V and 7 bases at J, leaving 16 bases unmatched. CDR3 length: 18 amino acids. In nucleotides, the CDR3 is TGTGCCAGCAGCCAAGGACATTCCGGGACTAGCCTCGCAGGGACCCAGTACTTC. It yields the protein CASSQGHSGTSLAGTQYF.

This clone appeared a few times. CDR3 sequence reads: CASSIGQGFRAPLHF. CDR3 nucleotides: TGTGCCAGTAGTATCGGACAGGGGTTTAGGGCACCCCTCCACTTT. This sequence joins TRBV19 and TRBJ1-6; 9 positions agree with TRBD1. CDR3 length equals 15 residues. Germline CDR1 and CDR2: LNHDA and SQIVND (reference sequence). V trimming: 3 bases; J trimming: 11 bases; junction bases outside the gene matches: 8.